These 32 T cell receptor beta chains share one sample of origin, sequenced in a study of T cells expressing NK-cell markers (dated by TCRdb to 2018 to 2021). Library preparation was by 5' RACE. Sequencing used an Illumina HiSeq 2000. After the reads were reprocessed by TCRdb, one entry was made per CDR3 protein sequence, with no DNA. The table held for this sample gives about 260,000 distinct CDR3 sequences. The ten top clones hold 0.39% of the sample. Sequenced input: blood T cells: a sorted CD56 or NKG2C T cell subset, CD4+ or CD8+ T cells, or bulk PBMC T cells (not recorded which). These receptor sequences come from a man between 18 and 35 years old in good health. Donor details come from another sample of the same person, matched by shared clones.

This chain uses TRBV5-1 with TRBJ1-1; TCRdb names TRBD1, which stays unverified in the absence of DNA. Germline V lookup: CDR1 SGHRS, CDR2 YFSETQ. The CDR3 is made up of 13 amino acids. CDR3 amino acids: CASRQGPGGEAFF.

The V and J genes are TRBV20-1 and TRBJ1-1; TCRdb calls TRBD1, which cannot be checked without DNA. CDR1 and CDR2 (germline): DFQATT, SNEGSKA (reference sequence). The CDR3 sequence is 15 residues long. This chain's CDR3 is CSGANRGGRDTEAFF.

The gene calls are TRBV3-1 and TRBJ2-7; the D call of TRBD1 rests on TCRdb alone, since no DNA is present to check it. The CDR3 totals 14 residues. Germline lookup yields CDR1 LGHDT and CDR2 YNNKEL (reference sequence). CDR3 protein: CASSPSPQGGEQYF.

This chain uses TRBV12-3 or TRBV12-4 with TRBJ2-2; TCRdb's D call, TRBD1, is unchecked because there is no DNA. The CDR3 is 12 residues long. The CDR3: CASRTGAGELFF.

This chain connects TRBV15 to TRBJ2-2; the D gene TCRdb calls, TRBD1, cannot be checked with no DNA. The CDR3 consists of 17 residues. The germline V gene has CDR1 LNHNV and CDR2 YYDKDF (reference sequence). The CDR3: CATSRDWDRRNTGELFF.

The chain employs TRBV5-6 and TRBJ2-2. From germline, CDR1 is SGHDT and CDR2 YYEEEE. This CDR3 contains 13 residues. This chain's CDR3 is CASSLIGVGELFF.

This sequence joins TRBV4-3 and TRBJ2-4; the TRBD1 assignment by TCRdb is unverifiable without DNA. The CDR3 contains 19 residues. Germline CDR1 reads LGHNA; CDR2 reads YSLEER. The CDR3 reads CASSQVAGSGTLAKNIQYF.

The J gene is TRBJ2-1, the V gene TRBV15. Germline V gene sequence: CDR1 LNHNV, CDR2 YYDKDF (reference sequence). This CDR3 contains 15 residues. CDR3 residues: CATSRVGTPYNEQFF.

The chain employs TRBV11-2 and TRBJ2-1; the TCRdb D gene call, TRBD2, has no DNA to confirm it. The germline CDR1 and CDR2 sequences are SGHAT and FQNNGV. This CDR3 region has 14 residues. CDR3 sequence reads: CASRLTSGMDEQFF.

The genes are TRBV20-1 and TRBJ1-1; the D call of TRBD1 rests on TCRdb alone, since no DNA is present to check it. The CDR3 has 16 amino acids. Germline-derived CDR1 and CDR2 are DFQATT and SNEGSKA (reference sequence). CDR3 amino acids: CSAATPGGMMNTEAFF.

The chain joins TRBV12-3 or TRBV12-4 to TRBJ2-7. The CDR3 has 12 amino acids. CDR3 protein: CASSLTSYEQYF.

CDR3 sequence reads: CASSIKRDTLPHF. The chain is built from TRBV27 and TRBJ1-5; absent DNA, TCRdb's TRBD1 call cannot be checked. CDR1 and CDR2 from the germline V gene are MNHEY and SMNVEV (reference sequence). This CDR3 has 13 residues.

The chain employs TRBV5-8 and TRBJ2-1. In germline, CDR1 is SGHTS, CDR2 YDEGEE. The length of the CDR3 is 14 residues. CDR3 sequence: CAIKARLSYNEQFF.

The J gene is TRBJ1-2, the V gene TRBV18; TCRdb's assignment of TRBD1 cannot be checked, as there is no DNA. The CDR3 contains 17 residues. Looked up from germline, CDR1 is KGHSH and CDR2 is LQKENI. The CDR3 loop reads CASSPSPGGSLDYGYTF. Variable domain in full (rest from reference TRBV18 and TRBJ1-2): NAGVMQNPRHLVRRRGQEARLRCSPMKGHSHVYWYRQLPEEGLKFMVYLQKENIIDESGMPKERFSAEFPKEGPSILRIQQVVRGDSAAYFCASSPSPGGSLDYGYTFGSGTRLTVV.

This chain links TRBV6-2 or TRBV6-3 with TRBJ2-7. The germline V gene encodes CDR1 MNHEY and CDR2 SVGEGT. This CDR3 spans 14 amino acids. CDR3 amino acids: CASSYTGRSYEQYF.

The chain combines TRBV30 with TRBJ2-5; no DNA is available, so the TRBD2 call from TCRdb remains unchecked. The CDR3 loop spans 14 amino acids. Looked up from germline, CDR1 is GTSNPN and CDR2 is SVGIG (reference sequence). The CDR3 protein is CAWSVKTGGETQYF.

The rearrangement uses TRBV15 and TRBJ2-1. The CDR3 runs 12 residues. The germline CDR1 and CDR2 sequences are LNHNV and YYDKDF (reference sequence). This chain's CDR3 is CATSRTGNEQFF. Together with reference TRBV15 and TRBJ2-1, the CDR3 gives the full variable domain: DAMVIQNPRYQVTQFGKPVTLSCSQTLNHNVMYWYQQKSSQAPKLLFHYYDKDFNNEADTPDNFQSRRPNTSFCFLDIRSPGLGDTAMYLCATSRTGNEQFFGPGTRLTVL.

V and J are TRBV20-1 and TRBJ2-5; without DNA, the TCRdb call of TRBD2 cannot be checked. The CDR3 consists of 15 residues. CDR1 is DFQATT and CDR2 is SNEGSKA in the germline V gene (reference sequence). The CDR3 sequence: CSATGGGGNSETQYF.

The chain uses TRBV12-3 or TRBV12-4 and TRBJ2-7; the D gene TCRdb calls, TRBD1, cannot be checked with no DNA. The CDR3 length is 14 residues. The CDR3 here is CASSLARVKGEQYF.

V and J are TRBV7-9 and TRBJ2-5; without DNA, the TCRdb call of TRBD2 cannot be checked. Looked up from germline, CDR1 is SEHNR and CDR2 is FQNEAQ (reference sequence). The CDR3 has 13 residues. CDR3 amino acids: CASSRTRAETQYF. The whole variable domain, filled in from reference TRBV7-9 and TRBJ2-5, reads DTGVSQNPRHKITKRGQNVTFRCDPISEHNRLYWYRQTLGQGPEFLTYFQNEAQLEKSRLLSDRFSAERPKGSFSTLEIQRTEQGDSAMYLCASSRTRAETQYFGPGTRLLVL.

V usage is TRBV3-1 and J usage is TRBJ1-1; TCRdb picks TRBD1, but there is no DNA to check that call. Per germline, CDR1 LGHDT and CDR2 YNNKEL (reference sequence). CDR3 length: 15 amino acids. This CDR3 reads CASSGTGSLNTEAFF.

V and J are TRBV7-2 and TRBJ2-2. The CDR3 extends over 13 amino acids. Germline V CDR1 and CDR2: SGHTA, FQGNSA. The CDR3 reads CASSTRETGELFF.

This sequence joins TRBV7-9 and TRBJ1-1. The CDR3 has 15 amino acids. Germline V lookup: CDR1 SEHNR, CDR2 FQNEAQ (reference sequence). The CDR3: CASSEARLKNTEAFF.

This sequence joins TRBV20-1 and TRBJ2-5; TCRdb designates TRBD2, a call that cannot be tested without DNA. The germline CDR1 and CDR2 sequences are DFQATT and SNEGSKA (reference sequence). CDR3 length: 16 amino acids. The CDR3 reads CSARPGLAPLFETQYF.

The chain uses TRBV19 and TRBJ2-4; TCRdb's assignment of TRBD1 cannot be checked, as there is no DNA. This CDR3 is 13 amino acids long. Germline V lookup: CDR1 LNHDA, CDR2 SQIVND (reference sequence). The CDR3 sequence is CATSGHGKNIQYF.

This chain links TRBV2 with TRBJ2-5; TCRdb picks TRBD2, but there is no DNA to check that call. CDR1 and CDR2 from the germline V gene are SNHLY and FYNNEI. The CDR3 consists of 14 residues. CDR3 protein: CASSDGGPWETQYF.

The chain is built from TRBV18 and TRBJ2-7. The CDR3 consists of 13 residues. Germline V gene data show CDR1 as KGHSH and CDR2 as LQKENI. CDR3 sequence reads: CASSPLEGAEQYF.

V is TRBV5-1 and J is TRBJ2-1. The CDR3 has 14 residues. In germline, CDR1 is SGHRS, CDR2 YFSETQ. The CDR3 sequence is CASSSDRVGDEQFF.

V gene TRBV18 combines with J gene TRBJ2-7. This CDR3 comprises 14 residues. Germline V gives CDR1 KGHSH, CDR2 LQKENI. CDR3 residues: CASSPPRSSYEQYF.

CDR3: CASSSRGWAQQSSGNTIYF. V and J are TRBV7-2 and TRBJ1-3; there is no DNA to check the TCRdb D call of TRBD1. CDR1 is SGHTA and CDR2 is FQGNSA in the germline V gene. The CDR3 has 19 residues.

The chain couples TRBV28 to TRBJ2-5; as DNA is missing, the TRBD2 call by TCRdb cannot be tested. This CDR3 comprises 18 residues. Per the germline V gene, CDR1 is MDHEN and CDR2 is SYDVKM. The CDR3: CASSLLDLAAGLGETQYF.

Here the CDR3 reads CASSLGTLFSTDTQYF. The V and J genes are TRBV7-9 and TRBJ2-3. This CDR3 has 16 residues. CDR1 and CDR2 (germline): SEHNR, FQNEAQ (reference sequence).